The 13 T cell receptor beta chains reported below all come from one sample, sequenced in a study of beta chain features in type 1 diabetes. Study-wide results and caveats: TCRB CDR3 length was moderately but significantly reduced in all four CD4+ subsets of Type 1 diabetes patients.

These TCRs' antigens remain unknown. Expressed TCRB transcripts were sequenced because the isolated RNA had all been reverse transcribed beforehand. Produced via immunoSEQ multiplex PCR; TCRdb's table is partial and in-frame only. The profile shows roughly 140,000 clones, about 9.3% of them singletons. The sample taken for sequencing was central memory CD4+ T cells from blood. The origin of the receptors is a man aged 30 to 45 with type 1 diabetes.

This clone was found a few times. V gene TRBV2 combines with J gene TRBJ2-1; TRBD2 is a possible D gene (5 bases). There are 15 residues in the CDR3. V was clipped by 6 bases and J by 2 bases, with 14 bases between them. Germline V gives CDR1 SNHLY, CDR2 FYNNEI. CDR3 DNA sequence: TGTGCCAGCAGGGGAGCTATATTCCCCTACAATGAGCAGTTCTTC. As protein: CASRGAIFPYNEQFF.

This clone was detected only a few times. The genes are TRBV14 and TRBJ2-1; 7 bases align to TRBD2. Germline V gene lookup returns CDR1 SGHDN and CDR2 FVKESK. CDR3 length equals 16 residues. V was pared by 1 base and J by 6 bases, with 9 bases of the junction left unmatched. The chain's CDR3 is CASSQVEGGPPNEQFF. DNA for the CDR3: TGTGCCAGCAGCCAAGTTGAGGGAGGGCCACCCAATGAGCAGTTCTTC.

A word on this clone: The same CDR3 also results from other DNA sequences found in this sample. J is TRBJ2-5 and V is TRBV5-1; D may be TRBD2 (7 bases). This CDR3 has 14 amino acids. Between the trimmed V and J ends, which lost 0 bases and 4 bases, there was a span of 10 bases. CDR1 and CDR2 (germline): SGHRS, YFSETQ. CDR3 bases: TGCGCCAGCAGCTTGGAGGGAGGGGGAGAGACCCAGTACTTC. Residues: CASSLEGGGETQYF.

This rearrangement joins TRBV5-1 to TRBJ2-3; D ambiguous. CDR1 SGHRS and CDR2 YFSETQ come from the germline V gene. Trimming stripped 6 bases from V and 2 bases from J, with 10 bases between. The CDR3 spans 13 residues. CDR3 in amino acids: CASKATITDTQYF. CDR3 bases: TGCGCCAGCAAGGCTACTATCACAGATACGCAGTATTTT.

V and J are TRBV27 and TRBJ2-5, with unresolved D. The V and J ends lost 2 bases and 5 bases respectively, with 6 bases between them. The germline CDR1 and CDR2 sequences are MNHEY and SMNVEV (reference sequence). This CDR3 contains 12 residues. This CDR3 reads CASSLTGETQYF. As DNA, the CDR3 is TGTGCCAGCAGTTTAACTGGTGAGACCCAGTACTTC.

The genes are TRBV28 and TRBJ2-6, with 7 bases identical to TRBD1. Trimming removed 5 bases from V and 1 base from J; junction bases left unmatched: 5. Looked up from germline, CDR1 is MDHEN and CDR2 is SYDVKM. The CDR3 sequence is 16 residues long. CDR3 protein: CASSITGVSGANVLTF. Written as DNA, the CDR3 is TGTGCCAGCAGTATCACAGGGGTATCTGGGGCCAACGTCCTGACTTTC.

This clone was recorded a few times. The chain is built from TRBV4-2 and TRBJ2-7, with D possibly TRBD2 on 6 matching bases. The V and J ends lost 4 bases and 5 bases respectively, with 15 bases between them. Germline V gene lookup returns CDR1 LGHNA and CDR2 YNFKEQ. The CDR3 consists of 14 residues. The CDR3 protein is CASSPSPGVDEQYF. CDR3 sequence (DNA): TGTGCCAGCAGCCCTTCCCCGGGAGTCGACGAGCAGTACTTC.

V is TRBV15 and J is TRBJ2-1; tentative D call: TRBD2 (6 bases). Germline V CDR1 and CDR2: LNHNV, YYDKDF (reference sequence). The CDR3 spans 17 residues. V was trimmed by 4 bases and J by 3 bases, leaving 19 bases between them. CDR3 bases: TGTGCCACCAGCACCAATCGGAGGGGCCCTCTCTACAATGAGCAGTTCTTC. Translating it yields CATSTNRRGPLYNEQFF. Supplemented by reference TRBV15 and TRBJ2-1, the full variable domain reads DAMVIQNPRYQVTQFGKPVTLSCSQTLNHNVMYWYQQKSSQAPKLLFHYYDKDFNNEADTPDNFQSRRPNTSFCFLDIRSPGLGDTAMYLCATSTNRRGPLYNEQFFGPGTRLTVL.

This clone has a handful of counts. The CDR3 reads CASSDPSPPSGYTF. CDR3 bases: TGTGCCAGCAGTGACCCCAGCCCCCCTAGTGGCTACACCTTC. The V gene is TRBV2, the J gene TRBJ1-2, with unresolved D. Germline values: CDR1 SNHLY, CDR2 FYNNEI. There are 14 residues in the CDR3. V was cut by 3 bases and J by 7 bases, with 15 bases left in between.

The CDR3 coding sequence is TGTGCCAGCCAAGAAACTAGCCGGGACATTCAGTACTTC. Amino acid sequence: CASQETSRDIQYF. The chain has TRBV6-5 and TRBJ2-4; possible D gene TRBD2, 6 bases. Trimming stripped 8 bases from V and 8 bases from J, with 16 bases between. This CDR3 is built from 13 residues. From germline, CDR1 is MNHEY and CDR2 SVGAGI.

This clone was counted between two and nine times. This sequence joins TRBV28 and TRBJ2-5; 11 nucleotides agree with TRBD2. Germline CDR1 and CDR2: MDHEN and SYDVKM. V shed 7 bases, J shed 7 bases, and the junction held 17 bases outside the gene matches. This CDR3 is built from 17 residues. DNA of the CDR3: TGTGCCAGCATCGGGCTTAGCGGGAGGGCCTGGTCCGGGACCCAGTACTTC. Its protein is CASIGLSGRAWSGTQYF.

This chain uses TRBV5-4 with TRBJ1-1; 8 bases fit TRBD1. Germline V gene sequence: CDR1 SGHNT, CDR2 YYREEE (reference sequence). The CDR3 sequence is 15 residues long. Trimming at V came to 4 bases and at J to 1 base, leaving 6 bases not matched to a gene. The CDR3 reads CASSLGQGANTEAFF. The DNA of the CDR3 is TGTGCCAGCAGCCTTGGACAGGGAGCGAACACTGAAGCTTTCTTT.

The chain is built from TRBV5-6 and TRBJ2-2, with 8 bases that match TRBD1. V shed 2 bases, J shed 7 bases, and the junction held 7 bases outside the gene matches. The CDR3 has 15 residues. In germline, CDR1 is SGHDT, CDR2 YYEEEE. CDR3: CASSFGQGAGGELFF. Written as DNA, the CDR3 is TGTGCCAGCAGCTTCGGGCAGGGGGCAGGCGGGGAGCTGTTTTTT.